A selection of T cell receptor beta chains follows, all from one sample in a study of blood T cell repertoires in COVID-19. Here immunoSEQ multiplex PCR was the method, and the copy in TCRdb shows in-frame clones only, minus some. This table has roughly 120,000 clones, roughly 87% appearing once. The sequenced material came from peripheral blood. Receptors were obtained from a human donor in a cohort sampled during active COVID-19. Each CDR3 is given without its conserved first and last residue. The D gene is left open where the match is weak.

v_call: TRBV10-2
j_call: TRBJ1-1
d_call: TRBD1
cdr3_aa: ASSDSGQGWTEAF

v_call: TRBV14
j_call: TRBJ1-1
d_call: .
cdr3_aa: ASSQAGMNTEAF

v_call: TRBV4-2
j_call: TRBJ2-3
d_call: TRBD2
cdr3_aa: ASSQDRLGAGGSTDTQY

v_call: TRBV5-1
j_call: TRBJ2-5
d_call: .
cdr3_aa: ASSPDGRGRETQY

v_call: TRBV7-9
j_call: TRBJ1-6
d_call: .
cdr3_aa: ASRLNPMNSPLH

v_call: TRBV18
j_call: TRBJ2-3
d_call: TRBD2
cdr3_aa: ASSPELAGTDTQY

v_call: TRBV7-2
j_call: TRBJ1-1
d_call: .
cdr3_aa: ATKRGGPGENTEAF

v_call: TRBV2
j_call: TRBJ2-5
d_call: .
cdr3_aa: ASTARGELGGTQY

v_call: TRBV27
j_call: TRBJ1-4
d_call: TRBD1
cdr3_aa: ASSSNRGIRWEATNEKLF

v_call: TRBV10-3
j_call: TRBJ1-2
d_call: TRBD1
cdr3_aa: AISERQGDGYT

v_call: TRBV19
j_call: TRBJ1-4
d_call: .
cdr3_aa: ASSKAPGGNEKLF

v_call: TRBV5-1
j_call: TRBJ1-2
d_call: TRBD1
cdr3_aa: ASSLTPSGTGSGYT

v_call: TRBV19
j_call: TRBJ2-7
d_call: .
cdr3_aa: ASSKVGGPSYEQY

v_call: TRBV7-3
j_call: TRBJ1-2
d_call: .
cdr3_aa: ASSLTRVGGYT

v_call: TRBV19
j_call: TRBJ2-3
d_call: .
cdr3_aa: ASSIIRQVGSDTQY

v_call: TRBV10-1
j_call: TRBJ2-7
d_call: TRBD2
cdr3_aa: ASSESGGRTYEQY

v_call: TRBV2
j_call: TRBJ1-2
d_call: .
cdr3_aa: ASSEGAGSNYGYT

v_call: TRBV11-3
j_call: TRBJ1-4
d_call: TRBD1
cdr3_aa: ASSISTGGANEKLF

v_call: TRBV4-1
j_call: TRBJ1-1
d_call: .
cdr3_aa: ASSQWTQGMGPDTEAF

v_call: TRBV18
j_call: TRBJ2-7
d_call: .
cdr3_aa: ASSPPSVPNEQY

v_call: TRBV6-4
j_call: TRBJ2-1
d_call: TRBD2
cdr3_aa: ASSDRGLAGRNEQF

v_call: TRBV5-4
j_call: TRBJ2-5
d_call: TRBD2
cdr3_aa: ASSGGTSVWY